This entry is about one T cell receptor beta chain. Trimming cost V 3 bases and J 7 bases; bases outside gene matches: 12. Germline CDR1 MNHEY, CDR2 SMNVEV (reference sequence). This CDR3 spans 16 amino acids. The TCR beta repertoire was assessed by survey-level immunoSEQ sequencing. Sequenced by immunoSEQ multiplex PCR; TCRdb stores in-frame clones only, minus some. Here the sample spans under 55,000 clones, 85% to 95% being singletons. The chain combines TRBV27 with TRBJ2-1, with TRBD2 identical over 7 bases. This TCR was sampled from a man aged 35 to 55 with rheumatoid arthritis. The sequenced material came from PBMCs. The CDR3 DNA is TGTGCCAGCAGTTTCCCCCGGGGGGAGCTGGGGAATGAGCAGTTCTTC. Translated, it gives CASSFPRGELGNEQFF.